Listed below are T cell receptor beta chains from one sample, sequenced in a study of neoadjuvant nivolumab and ipilimumab in lung cancer. Measured with immunoSEQ multiplex PCR; TCRdb has only the in-frame clones, and not every one. The table includes 10,000 to 15,000 clones, about two thirds detected once. Sequenced here: peripheral blood, sampled after neoadjuvant nivolumab, alone or with ipilimumab, at or shortly before surgery. Source of these receptors: an adult with non-small cell lung cancer. Both conserved end residues are part of each CDR3.

CDR3 protein,J gene,CDR3 length,V gene
CASSLAGGYGYTF,TRBJ1-2,13,TRBV7-9
CASSEQGQGGYTF,TRBJ1-2,13,TRBV7-2
CASSLGPAGGYTF,TRBJ1-2,13,TRBV11-3
CASSLAGAGNTEAFF,TRBJ1-1,15,TRBV7-2
CASSLAHNTDTQYF,TRBJ2-3,14,TRBV7-9
CASSFPTSGAYEQYF,TRBJ2-7,15,TRBV7-9
CASSPRQGYSTFF,TRBJ1-1,13,TRBV18
CASSLGTSTFVRTDTQYF,TRBJ2-3,18,TRBV7-9
CASSRPQNGYTF,TRBJ1-2,12,TRBV18
CASSLSGLPGNTIYF,TRBJ1-3,15,TRBV5-1
CASSAPSATDTQYF,TRBJ2-3,14,TRBV7-2
CASSLTVNTEAFF,TRBJ1-1,13,TRBV5-1
CASSPQERETQYF,TRBJ2-5,13,TRBV18
CSVGGLAGSYEQYF,TRBJ2-7,14,TRBV29-1
CASSLDSNTEAFF,TRBJ1-1,13,TRBV7-9
CATGRDISNQPQHF,TRBJ1-5,14,TRBV19
CASSGQISYEQYF,TRBJ2-7,13,TRBV7-9
CASSRTGGVGSTQYF,TRBJ2-3,15,TRBV5-1
CASSGGLAGNEQYF,TRBJ2-7,14,TRBV19
CAISMRLEETQYF,TRBJ2-5,13,TRBV10-3
CASSLGGNEKLFF,TRBJ1-4,13,TRBV7-2
CASKPSWGGDEQYF,TRBJ2-7,14,TRBV6-1
CSHLVQGAGETQYF,TRBJ2-5,14,TRBV29-1
CASSRGARADGYTF,TRBJ1-2,14,TRBV18
CSGTGTDYEQYF,TRBJ2-7,12,TRBV29-1
CASSPGTSGYEQYF,TRBJ2-7,14,TRBV5-1
CASSSGTSGRIGYNEQFF,TRBJ2-1,18,TRBV11-2
CASSNRGGQWETQYF,TRBJ2-5,15,TRBV7-7